The sequence of this T cell receptor beta chain was determined in a study of monozygotic twins with inflammatory bowel disease. TCRdb re-analyzed the 5' RACE reads; it lists each CDR3 protein once, without DNA. This sample's table reports about 210,000 distinct CDR3 sequences. The CDR3 loop spans 15 amino acids. CDR1 SGHRS and CDR2 YFSETQ come from the germline V gene. In regard to this clonotype: As yet, its antigen is unknown.

Study-wide results and caveats: The study supported no single strong signal or clonotype linked to IBD.

The source of this sequence is a human donor with ulcerative colitis or Crohn's disease, or a healthy co-twin of an affected twin (not recorded which). The chain carries TRBV5-1 and TRBJ2-3. Sequencing was performed on blood. This CDR3 reads CASSLGTFGADTQYF.